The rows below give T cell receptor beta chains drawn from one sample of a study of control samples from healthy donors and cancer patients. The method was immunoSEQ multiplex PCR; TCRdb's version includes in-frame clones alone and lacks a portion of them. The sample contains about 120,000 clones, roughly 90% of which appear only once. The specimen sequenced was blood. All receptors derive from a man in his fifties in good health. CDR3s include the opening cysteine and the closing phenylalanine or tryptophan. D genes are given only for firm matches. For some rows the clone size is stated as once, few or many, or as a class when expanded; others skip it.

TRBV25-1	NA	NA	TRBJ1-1	CASSESAVPTEAFF	TGTGCCAGCAGTGAATCTGCGGTGCCCACTGAAGCTTTCTTT
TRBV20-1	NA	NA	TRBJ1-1	CSASGIQLNTEAFF	TGCAGTGCTAGTGGGATACAGCTGAACACTGAAGCTTTCTTT
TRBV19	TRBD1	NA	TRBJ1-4	CASAGTGKTNEKLFF	TGTGCCAGTGCCGGGACAGGGAAGACTAATGAAAAACTGTTTTTT
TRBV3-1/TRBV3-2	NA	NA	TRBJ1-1	CASSQGAGDKAFF	TGTGCCAGCAGCCAAGGGGCAGGGGATAAAGCTTTCTTT
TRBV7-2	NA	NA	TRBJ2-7	CASSPTGVSYEQYF	TGTGCCAGCAGCCCCACCGGGGTCTCCTACGAGCAGTACTTC
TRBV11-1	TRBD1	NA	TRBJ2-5	CASSLGQQETQYF	TGTGCCAGCAGCTTGGGACAGCAAGAGACCCAGTACTTC
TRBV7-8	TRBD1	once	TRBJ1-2	CASSIDRGLRLGYTF	TGTGCCAGCAGCATTGACAGGGGGCTTCGACTTGGCTACACCTTC
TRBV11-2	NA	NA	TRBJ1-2	CASSRGGNYGYTF	TGTGCCAGCAGCCGAGGGGGGAATTATGGCTACACCTTC
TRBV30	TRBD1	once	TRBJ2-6	CAWRGRGGWANVLTF	TGTGCCTGGAGGGGGAGAGGGGGCTGGGCCAACGTCCTGACTTTC
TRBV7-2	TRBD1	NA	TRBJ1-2	CASSPNGQGWGYTF	TGTGCCAGCAGCCCTAACGGACAGGGTTGGGGCTACACCTTC
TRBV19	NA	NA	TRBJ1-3	CASNPGLAGNTIYF	TGTGCCAGTAATCCGGGCCTTGCAGGAAACACCATATATTTT
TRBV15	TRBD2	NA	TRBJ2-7	CATSRDSSGEQYF	TGTGCCACCAGCCGGGATTCTAGCGGCGAGCAGTACTTC
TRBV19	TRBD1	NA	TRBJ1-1	CASSVLTGEAFF	TGTGCCAGTAGTGTCTTGACAGGGGAAGCTTTCTTT
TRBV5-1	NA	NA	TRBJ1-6	CASSLVFGNQSPLHF	TGCGCCAGCAGCTTGGTATTCGGGAATCAGTCACCCCTCCACTTT
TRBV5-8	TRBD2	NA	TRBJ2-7	CASPAWGLAGVSQQYF	TGTGCCAGCCCAGCTTGGGGCTTAGCGGGGGTCTCGCAGCAGTACTTC
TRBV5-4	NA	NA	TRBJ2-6	CASSLPGTGANVLTF	TGTGCCAGCAGCTTGCCAGGCACCGGGGCCAACGTCCTGACTTTC
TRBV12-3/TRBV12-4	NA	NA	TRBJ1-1	CASSPQGNTEAFF	TGTGCCAGCAGTCCGCAGGGGAACACTGAAGCTTTCTTT
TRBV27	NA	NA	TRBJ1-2	CASSLSGGGGYTF	TGTGCCAGCAGTTTATCCGGGGGGGGAGGCTACACCTTC
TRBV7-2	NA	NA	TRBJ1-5	CASSLVGRGDQPQHF	TGTGCCAGCAGCTTAGTGGGGAGGGGAGATCAGCCCCAGCATTTT
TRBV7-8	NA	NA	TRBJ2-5	CASSFTETQYF	TGTGCCAGCAGCTTCACAGAGACCCAGTACTTC
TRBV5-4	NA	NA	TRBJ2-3	CASSLSGFTDTQYF	TGTGCCAGCAGCTTATCAGGGTTCACAGATACGCAGTATTTT
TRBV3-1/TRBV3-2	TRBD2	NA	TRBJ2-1	CASSLPTAGARNEQFF	TGTGCCAGCAGCCTCCCAACAGCGGGGGCAAGGAATGAGCAGTTCTTC
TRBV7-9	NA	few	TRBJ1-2	CASSLGTANYGYTF	TGTGCCAGCAGCTTAGGCACTGCTAACTATGGCTACACCTTC
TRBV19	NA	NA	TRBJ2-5	CASSMAGGLGETQYF	TGTGCCAGTAGTATGGCAGGGGGGCTGGGAGAGACCCAGTACTTC
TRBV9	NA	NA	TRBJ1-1	CASSVMVRMNTEAFF	TGTGCCAGCAGCGTAATGGTGCGTATGAACACTGAAGCTTTCTTT
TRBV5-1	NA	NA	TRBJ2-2	CASSLNRGTGELFF	TGCGCCAGCAGCTTGAATAGGGGCACCGGGGAGCTGTTTTTT
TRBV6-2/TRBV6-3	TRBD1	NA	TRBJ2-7	CASSYGENRGWYEQYF	TGTGCCAGCAGTTACGGGGAGAACAGGGGATGGTACGAGCAGTACTTC
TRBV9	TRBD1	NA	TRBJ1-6	CASSKTGTGSSYNSPLHF	TGTGCCAGCAGCAAAACCGGGACAGGGAGCTCCTATAATTCACCCCTCCACTTT
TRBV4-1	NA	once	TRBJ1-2	CASSQAVRDSNYGYTF	TGCGCCAGCAGCCAAGCAGTTCGGGATTCTAACTATGGCTACACCTTC
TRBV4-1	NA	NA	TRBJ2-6	CASSQYQGSGANVLTF	TGCGCCAGCAGCCAATATCAGGGATCCGGGGCCAACGTCCTGACTTTC
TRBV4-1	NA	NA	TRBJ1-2	CASSQDQGLLTNYGYTF	TGCGCCAGCAGCCAAGACCAGGGACTGCTAACTAACTATGGCTACACCTTC
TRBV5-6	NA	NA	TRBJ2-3	CASSRAGGLADTQYF	TGTGCCAGCAGCCGAGCCGGGGGGCTCGCAGATACGCAGTATTTT
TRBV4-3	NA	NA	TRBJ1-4	CASSQEEGRNEKLFF	TGCGCCAGCAGCCAAGAGGAGGGACGCAATGAAAAACTGTTTTTT
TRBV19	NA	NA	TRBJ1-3	CASSPSSSGNTIYF	TGTGCCAGTAGTCCGTCATCCTCTGGAAACACCATATATTTT
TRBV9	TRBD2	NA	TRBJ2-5	CASSVSLAGSGETQYF	TGTGCCAGCAGCGTTTCGCTAGCGGGGTCGGGAGAGACCCAGTACTTC
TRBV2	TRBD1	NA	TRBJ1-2	CASGGQDFYGYTF	TGTGCCAGTGGTGGACAGGACTTCTATGGCTACACCTTC
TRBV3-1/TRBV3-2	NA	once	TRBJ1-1	CASSQDPGAEAFF	TGTGCCAGCAGCCAAGATCCAGGGGCGGAAGCTTTCTTT
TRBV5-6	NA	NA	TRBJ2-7	CASSLTGPSYEQYF	TGTGCCAGCAGCTTAACAGGGCCTTCCTACGAGCAGTACTTC